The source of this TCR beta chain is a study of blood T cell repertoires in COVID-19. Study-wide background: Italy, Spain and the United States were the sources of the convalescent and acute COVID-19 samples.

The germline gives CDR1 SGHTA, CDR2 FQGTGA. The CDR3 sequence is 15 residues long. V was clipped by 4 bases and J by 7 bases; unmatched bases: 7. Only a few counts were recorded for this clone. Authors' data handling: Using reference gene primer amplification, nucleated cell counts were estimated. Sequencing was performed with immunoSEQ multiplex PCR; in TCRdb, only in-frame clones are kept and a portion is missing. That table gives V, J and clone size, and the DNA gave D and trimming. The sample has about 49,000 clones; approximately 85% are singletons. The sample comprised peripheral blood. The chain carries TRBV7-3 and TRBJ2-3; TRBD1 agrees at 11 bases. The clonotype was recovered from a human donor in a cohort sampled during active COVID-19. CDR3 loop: CASSWPGQGVHTQYF. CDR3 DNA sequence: TGTGCCAGCAGCTGGCCGGGACAGGGGGTTCATACGCAGTATTTT.